These 3 T cell receptor beta chains came from one sample sequenced in a study of T cell responses to AZD1222 COVID-19 vaccine. Assay used: immunoSEQ multiplex PCR; TCRdb lists only in-frame clones, some missing. The sample contains 120,000 or so clones, about nine tenths of which appear only once. The specimen was peripheral blood, collected on day 0 of AZD1222 vaccination. The receptors shown here come from an adult in good health.

This chain links TRBV4-3 with TRBJ2-1, with 7 bases identical to TRBD2. This CDR3 comprises 16 residues. Germline V CDR1 and CDR2: LGHNA, YSLEER. V trimming: 0 bases; J trimming: 4 bases; junction bases outside the gene matches: 6. CDR3 sequence (DNA): TGCGCCAGCAGCCAAGATCTGGGGGGGGGATACAATGAGCAGTTCTTC. It encodes CASSQDLGGGYNEQFF.

The chain couples TRBV14 to TRBJ2-1; D remains unclear. V lost 0 bases and J 8 bases, leaving 2 bases between the germline ends. The germline CDR1 and CDR2 sequences are SGHDN and FVKESK. The CDR3 runs 11 residues. The chain's CDR3 is CASSQDHEQFF. The CDR3 DNA reads TGTGCCAGCAGCCAAGATCATGAGCAGTTCTTC.

This clone was recorded a few times. The chain links TRBV24-1 to TRBJ1-5; possible D gene TRBD1, 5 bases. CDR1 is KGHDR and CDR2 is SFDVKD in the germline V gene. The V end was cut by 9 bases, the J end by 4 bases, with 12 bases between. The CDR3 length is 13 residues. The DNA of the CDR3 is TGTGCCACCGCCGGAGGGGAGAATCAGCCCCAGCATTTT. Its protein product is CATAGGENQPQHF.